Listed below are T cell receptor beta chains from one sample, sequenced in a study of T cell responses to AZD1222 COVID-19 vaccine. Clones were read by immunoSEQ multiplex PCR, and TCRdb kept only the in-frame ones, dropping some. The sample carries 110,000 or so clones, 85% to 90% recorded once. The source was peripheral blood, collected 28 days after the second AZD1222 dose. These receptor sequences come from an adult who received the AZD1222 COVID-19 vaccine. CDR3s include the opening cysteine and the closing phenylalanine or tryptophan. Fields, in order: J gene, V gene, D gene, CDR3 protein. A D gene is named only where the DNA matches it firmly.

j_call: TRBJ1-4; v_call: TRBV5-1; d_call: TRBD1; cdr3_aa: CASSAQGAREKLFF
j_call: TRBJ2-5; v_call: TRBV25-1; d_call: -; cdr3_aa: CASSESGPGETQYF
j_call: TRBJ2-4; v_call: TRBV4-2; d_call: -; cdr3_aa: CASSQVRSGMDIQYF
j_call: TRBJ2-3; v_call: TRBV7-7; d_call: -; cdr3_aa: CASSLGLGSTDTQYF
j_call: TRBJ1-6; v_call: TRBV5-6; d_call: -; cdr3_aa: CASSQGQGAINSPLHF
j_call: TRBJ2-7; v_call: TRBV6-5; d_call: -; cdr3_aa: CASVRGEQYF
j_call: TRBJ2-2; v_call: TRBV7-3; d_call: -; cdr3_aa: CASSLHNGYNTGELFF
j_call: TRBJ1-2; v_call: TRBV5-4; d_call: TRBD1; cdr3_aa: CASSSTGGYGYTF
j_call: TRBJ2-5; v_call: TRBV7-9; d_call: -; cdr3_aa: CASSSGSWETQYF
j_call: TRBJ2-1; v_call: TRBV29-1; d_call: -; cdr3_aa: CSVVLQGNNEQFF
j_call: TRBJ1-5; v_call: TRBV4-1; d_call: -; cdr3_aa: CASSQDTGRNQPQHF
j_call: TRBJ2-2; v_call: TRBV5-4; d_call: -; cdr3_aa: CASRLGSDANTGELFF
j_call: TRBJ1-1; v_call: TRBV6-2/TRBV6-3; d_call: -; cdr3_aa: CASSRDFNTEAFF
j_call: TRBJ1-2; v_call: TRBV2; d_call: -; cdr3_aa: CASSEASPGGTGYGYTF
j_call: TRBJ1-5; v_call: TRBV10-1; d_call: TRBD1; cdr3_aa: CASTTATGKYSNQPQHF
j_call: TRBJ2-1; v_call: TRBV2; d_call: TRBD2; cdr3_aa: CASSATSGSSGEQFF
j_call: TRBJ2-5; v_call: TRBV10-3; d_call: TRBD2; cdr3_aa: CAMAAGGLQETQYF
j_call: TRBJ2-7; v_call: TRBV4-1; d_call: -; cdr3_aa: CASSHVTGTVPYEQYF
j_call: TRBJ2-5; v_call: TRBV5-1; d_call: -; cdr3_aa: CASSLDAGRQETQYF
j_call: TRBJ1-4; v_call: TRBV6-1; d_call: -; cdr3_aa: CASSESVGFGEKLFF
j_call: TRBJ2-2; v_call: TRBV4-1; d_call: TRBD1; cdr3_aa: CASSQKGQGIPGELFF
j_call: TRBJ1-3; v_call: TRBV2; d_call: TRBD1; cdr3_aa: CASSSDRGLGNTIYF
j_call: TRBJ2-7; v_call: TRBV18; d_call: TRBD1; cdr3_aa: CASSPPLTGKYEQYF
j_call: TRBJ1-1; v_call: TRBV5-6; d_call: -; cdr3_aa: CASAPGDAPEAFF
j_call: TRBJ1-4; v_call: TRBV18; d_call: TRBD1; cdr3_aa: CASSPFPLGQGATNEKLFF
j_call: TRBJ1-1; v_call: TRBV7-3; d_call: -; cdr3_aa: CASSPPGRVNTEAFF
j_call: TRBJ2-7; v_call: TRBV29-1; d_call: -; cdr3_aa: CSCQGSSYEQYF
j_call: TRBJ1-2; v_call: TRBV7-3; d_call: -; cdr3_aa: CASSFQRGLGYTF
j_call: TRBJ1-4; v_call: TRBV2; d_call: TRBD1; cdr3_aa: CASRKTGGDEKLFF
j_call: TRBJ2-7; v_call: TRBV6-2/TRBV6-3; d_call: -; cdr3_aa: CASSYFTGRSDYEQYF
j_call: TRBJ1-5; v_call: TRBV7-6; d_call: -; cdr3_aa: CASSLGATHQPQHF
j_call: TRBJ1-2; v_call: TRBV4-2; d_call: -; cdr3_aa: CASSQDDSYGYTF
j_call: TRBJ1-5; v_call: TRBV4-1; d_call: -; cdr3_aa: CASSQDPRGPTQHF
j_call: TRBJ2-7; v_call: TRBV4-1; d_call: -; cdr3_aa: CASSHPPGVRRDEQYF
j_call: TRBJ1-2; v_call: TRBV5-4; d_call: -; cdr3_aa: CALGGRARSYGYTF
j_call: TRBJ2-7; v_call: TRBV6-5; d_call: TRBD1; cdr3_aa: CASSLSGTGGHEQYF
j_call: TRBJ2-7; v_call: TRBV28; d_call: -; cdr3_aa: CASIQGGAGYEQYF
j_call: TRBJ1-6; v_call: TRBV28; d_call: TRBD1; cdr3_aa: CASSLPLTGYDSPLHF
j_call: TRBJ2-1; v_call: TRBV4-1; d_call: -; cdr3_aa: CASSHSTQQFF
j_call: TRBJ1-2; v_call: TRBV28; d_call: -; cdr3_aa: CASSSEGYTF
j_call: TRBJ2-2; v_call: TRBV5-1; d_call: -; cdr3_aa: CASSQGLNTGELFF
j_call: TRBJ1-2; v_call: TRBV29-1; d_call: -; cdr3_aa: CSVVDPQPGYTF
j_call: TRBJ2-2; v_call: TRBV5-5; d_call: TRBD2; cdr3_aa: CASSRGLAGVNTGELFF
j_call: TRBJ2-2; v_call: TRBV7-6; d_call: TRBD2; cdr3_aa: CASSDGTGTSGGPAVNTGELFF
j_call: TRBJ1-3; v_call: TRBV6-2/TRBV6-3; d_call: -; cdr3_aa: CASSRGASSGNTIYF
j_call: TRBJ1-5; v_call: TRBV9; d_call: -; cdr3_aa: CASSEADDTQPQHF
j_call: TRBJ2-2; v_call: TRBV13; d_call: -; cdr3_aa: CASSSGTFKTGELFF
j_call: TRBJ1-5; v_call: TRBV27; d_call: TRBD1; cdr3_aa: CASSLRAGTGAGQPQHF
j_call: TRBJ2-7; v_call: TRBV12-3/TRBV12-4; d_call: TRBD2; cdr3_aa: CASGLAGGYEQYF
j_call: TRBJ2-5; v_call: TRBV27; d_call: TRBD2; cdr3_aa: CASSLGLAGGETQYF
j_call: TRBJ2-7; v_call: TRBV18; d_call: -; cdr3_aa: CASSPAGRVQPEQYF
j_call: TRBJ2-5; v_call: TRBV19; d_call: -; cdr3_aa: CASSTGNEGGTQYF
j_call: TRBJ1-1; v_call: TRBV19; d_call: -; cdr3_aa: CASKSLPNTEAFF